These 27 T cell receptor beta chains share one sample of origin, sequenced in a study of shared clonotypes between healthy human individuals. Libraries were prepared by immunoSEQ multiplex PCR; TCRdb keeps only in-frame clonotypes and omits some of them. The sample lists 2.5 million or so clones; over 85% were seen once. What was sequenced was naive CD4+ T cells sorted from blood. Subset denoted: CD45RA+ positively selected. The source is a man younger than 35 in good health.

V is TRBV6-5 and J is TRBJ2-7; D not resolved. Germline V gives CDR1 MNHEY, CDR2 SVGAGI. This CDR3 is 13 amino acids long. Trimming took 6 bases from V and 4 from J, leaving 13 bases between them. CDR3 sequence (DNA): TGTGCCAGCAGACCTGCTGGGGATTACGAGCAGTACTTC. The encoded protein is CASRPAGDYEQYF.

The chain carries TRBV28 and TRBJ2-1, with a tentative D call TRBD1 (8 bases). Between the trimmed V and J ends, which lost 10 bases and 0 bases, there was a span of 28 bases. Germline-derived CDR1 and CDR2 are MDHEN and SYDVKM. This CDR3 region has 19 residues. CDR3 loop: CAITQPGGTGRSSYNEQFF. In DNA form, the CDR3 reads TGTGCCATCACTCAACCCGGGGGGACAGGACGGAGCTCCTACAATGAGCAGTTCTTC.

This sequence joins TRBV27 and TRBJ2-2; TRBD1 is a possible D gene (7 bases). The CDR3 runs 15 residues. V was shortened by 5 bases and J by 5 bases, with 15 bases between the two germline ends. The germline V gene has CDR1 MNHEY and CDR2 SMNVEV (reference sequence). The CDR3 here is CASSDRALATGELFF. CDR3 in DNA: TGTGCCAGCAGTGACAGGGCTCTAGCGACCGGGGAGCTGTTTTTT.

V is TRBV5-6 and J is TRBJ1-6; D not certain. The CDR3 is 14 amino acids. CDR1 and CDR2 (germline): SGHDT, YYEEEE. Deletions cut 2 bases from V and 7 bases from J, with 10 bases between. Here the CDR3 reads CASSFRGGNSPLHF. The CDR3 bases are TGTGCCAGCAGCTTCCGTGGCGGAAATTCACCCCTCCACTTT.

The CDR3 spells CASSPRGGTGVHEQYF. Here the CDR3 DNA reads TGTGCCAGCAGCCCCCGAGGGGGGACTGGAGTCCACGAGCAGTACTTC. This chain joins TRBV5-6 and TRBJ2-7; D may match TRBD1 or TRBD2 (6 bases each). V gave up 4 bases and J gave up 5 bases, with 22 bases separating them. This CDR3 spans 16 amino acids. Germline CDR1 and CDR2: SGHDT and YYEEEE.

About this clone itself: This same CDR3 is encoded by further DNA sequences in the sample. The rearrangement joins TRBV28 to TRBJ2-7; 7 bases match TRBD1. The V gene end was trimmed by 2 bases and the J gene end by 5 bases; junction bases not matched to a gene: 0. Germline V CDR1 and CDR2: MDHEN, SYDVKM. CDR3 length equals 12 residues. This CDR3 reads CASSLQGDEQYF. DNA for the CDR3: TGTGCCAGCAGTTTACAGGGGGACGAGCAGTACTTC.

The rearrangement uses TRBV5-1 and TRBJ2-2; weak D call: TRBD2 (5 bases). Trimming shortened V by 0 bases and J by 6 bases, and 9 bases separated the two germline ends. The CDR3 is 14 amino acids. Germline V lookup: CDR1 SGHRS, CDR2 YFSETQ. In DNA, the CDR3 is TGCGCCAGCAGCTTGGGAGGGTGGTCCGGGGAGCTGTTTTTT. Its translation: CASSLGGWSGELFF.

This chain uses TRBV30 with TRBJ1-6, with 7 bases lining up with TRBD1. CDR1 and CDR2 from the germline V gene are GTSNPN and SVGIG (reference sequence). The CDR3 covers 13 residues. J was trimmed by 14 bases and V by 5 bases; bases with no gene match: 12. CDR3 residues: CAWGGAGGFTLHF. Written as DNA, the CDR3 is TGTGCCTGGGGCGGGGCAGGGGGATTCACCCTCCACTTT.

CDR3 amino acids: CASSPRNFPGNTIYF. CDR3 coding DNA: TGTGCCAGCAGCCCCCGGAATTTCCCTGGAAACACCATATATTTT. This chain connects TRBV5-5 to TRBJ1-3, with no clear D. V was pared by 4 bases and J by 2 bases, with 13 bases between. CDR1 and CDR2 from the germline V gene are SGHKS and YYEKEE (reference sequence). This CDR3 has 15 amino acids. Looking up the rest from reference TRBV5-5 and TRBJ1-3 gives the full variable domain: DAGVTQSPTHLIKTRGQQVTLRCSPISGHKSVSWYQQVLGQGPQFIFQYYEKEERGRGNFPDRFSARQFPNYSSELNVNALLLGDSALYLCASSPRNFPGNTIYFGEGSWLTVV.

The chain couples TRBV25-1 to TRBJ2-1, with 8 positions matching TRBD2. V was pared by 2 bases and J by 6 bases, with 9 bases of the junction left unmatched. The CDR3 is 16 residues long. In germline, CDR1 is MGHDK, CDR2 SYGVNS. The CDR3 sequence: CASSETGLVVGNEQFF. The CDR3 nucleotides read TGTGCCAGCAGTGAAACGGGACTAGTGGTAGGCAATGAGCAGTTCTTC.

This clone was recorded only once. V usage is TRBV18 and J usage is TRBJ2-5, with TRBD2 identical over 9 bases. Trimming removed 0 bases from V and 4 bases from J; junction bases left unmatched: 6. Germline CDR1 is KGHSH and CDR2 is LQKENI. The CDR3 totals 16 residues. The CDR3 reads CASSPPIAGARETQYF. CDR3 coding DNA: TGTGCCAGCTCACCACCGATAGCGGGAGCTCGAGAGACCCAGTACTTC.

Of note for this clone: Other DNA sequences of this sample code for an identical CDR3. CDR3 loop: CAISELSNQPQHF. The CDR3 DNA reads TGTGCCATCAGTGAGCTCAGCAATCAGCCCCAGCATTTT. The chain carries TRBV10-3 and TRBJ1-5, with D uncertain. CDR1 is ENHRY, CDR2 SYGVKD, per germline. V was trimmed by 2 bases and J by 1 base, leaving 3 bases between them. The CDR3 length is 13 residues.

V is TRBV10-3 and J is TRBJ1-5; no firm D call. V lost 3 bases and J lost 1, with 10 bases in between. CDR1 is ENHRY and CDR2 is SYGVKD in the germline V gene. There are 15 residues in the CDR3. CDR3 protein: CAISDVAGSNQPQHF. For the CDR3, the DNA is TGTGCCATCAGTGATGTTGCAGGAAGCAATCAGCCCCAGCATTTT.

The chain recombines TRBV5-4 with TRBJ1-1; D ambiguous. CDR3 size: 13 residues. Germline CDR1 SGHNT, CDR2 YYREEE (reference sequence). Trimming left V 6 bases short and J 0 bases short, with 9 bases between. CDR3 in amino acids: CASTQDMNTEAFF. As DNA, the CDR3 is TGTGCCAGCACTCAGGATATGAACACTGAAGCTTTCTTT.

J is TRBJ2-1 and V is TRBV9; 10 bases match TRBD2. The CDR3 consists of 20 residues. V dropped 7 bases and J dropped 7; count of bases not matched to a gene: 26. Germline CDR1 and CDR2: SGDLS and YYNGEE. CDR3 protein: CASALGKTLAGGGAWNEQFF. Here the CDR3 DNA reads TGTGCCAGCGCCCTCGGGAAGACGTTAGCGGGAGGTGGGGCCTGGAATGAGCAGTTCTTC.

This clone was seen a single time. CDR3 DNA: TGCGCCAGCAGTGATGTCAGGCCCACTGAAGCTTTCTTT. As protein: CASSDVRPTEAFF. The rearrangement uses TRBV10-2 and TRBJ1-1; D is unresolved. From germline, CDR1 is WSHSY and CDR2 SAAADI. Trimming took off 3 bases at V and 4 bases at J, with 9 bases between the two ends. The CDR3 sequence is 13 residues long.

The J gene is TRBJ1-2, the V gene TRBV6-1, with unresolved D. This CDR3 is 13 amino acids long. The V end was cut by 4 bases, the J end by 4 bases, with 10 bases between. Germline CDR1 MNHNS, CDR2 SASEGT. Here the CDR3 reads CASSVEGLYGYTF. The CDR3 DNA follows: TGTGCCAGCAGTGTCGAAGGGCTCTATGGCTACACCTTC.

Regarding this clone: The same CDR3 is also encoded by other DNA sequences in this sample. V is TRBV9 and J is TRBJ2-2; a possible D gene is TRBD1 (5 bases). The V end lost 4 bases, the J end lost 3 bases, and 10 bases lay between the germline ends. Per germline, CDR1 SGDLS and CDR2 YYNGEE. CDR3 length: 14 residues. The CDR3 reads CASSLTGYTGELFF. CDR3 bases: TGTGCCAGCAGCCTCACAGGATACACCGGGGAGCTGTTTTTT.

The chain recombines TRBV5-1 with TRBJ2-2, with D perhaps matching TRBD1 (6 bases). Trimming took 0 bases from V and 2 from J, leaving 11 bases between them. The CDR3 contains 16 residues. Germline V gives CDR1 SGHRS, CDR2 YFSETQ. The CDR3 spells CASSLVPGVNTGELFF. In DNA, the CDR3 is TGCGCCAGCAGCTTGGTACCAGGGGTAAACACCGGGGAGCTGTTTTTT.

The chain recombines TRBV27 with TRBJ1-6, with 8 bases fitting TRBD1. The CDR3 loop spans 15 amino acids. V shed 6 bases and J 7 bases; nucleotides not matched to a gene: 8. CDR1 is MNHEY, CDR2 SMNVEV, per germline (reference sequence). Here the CDR3 DNA reads TGTGCCAGCAGATTGGGGGGACAGGTGAATTCACCCCTCCACTTT. It yields the protein CASRLGGQVNSPLHF.

The chain recombines TRBV5-5 with TRBJ2-7; D may be TRBD1 (7 bases). The CDR3 has 15 amino acids. Deletions cut 3 bases from V and 1 base from J, with 14 bases between. Germline V gene lookup returns CDR1 SGHKS and CDR2 YYEKEE (reference sequence). CDR3 bases: TGTGCCAGCAGCTCCCGGAGGGACAGTTCCTACGAGCAGTACTTC. Translation: CASSSRRDSSYEQYF. Complete variable domain (other parts from reference TRBV5-5 and TRBJ2-7): DAGVTQSPTHLIKTRGQQVTLRCSPISGHKSVSWYQQVLGQGPQFIFQYYEKEERGRGNFPDRFSARQFPNYSSELNVNALLLGDSALYLCASSSRRDSSYEQYFGPGTRLTVT.

This sequence joins TRBV11-1 and TRBJ1-2; TRBD1 aligns across 7 bases. Germline V CDR1 and CDR2: SGHAT, FQDESV (reference sequence). The CDR3 is made up of 14 amino acids. Germline trimming cut 4 bases from V and 2 bases from J; bases unmatched to any gene: 4. CDR3: CASSWDRQNYGYTF. CDR3 nucleotide sequence: TGTGCCAGCAGCTGGGACAGACAGAACTATGGCTACACCTTC.

The J gene is TRBJ2-2, the V gene TRBV9; D is undetermined. The CDR3 is 16 amino acids. CDR1 and CDR2 from the germline V gene are SGDLS and YYNGEE. Trimming left V 0 bases short and J 0 bases short, with 9 bases between. CDR3 in DNA: TGTGCCAGCAGCGTAGGCAACAGCCCGAACACCGGGGAGCTGTTTTTT. Protein product: CASSVGNSPNTGELFF.

V is TRBV6-1 and J is TRBJ1-2; 8 bases align to TRBD1. The CDR3 spans 14 residues. V shed 6 bases, J shed 4 bases, and the junction held 7 bases outside the gene matches. The germline V gene has CDR1 MNHNS and CDR2 SASEGT. In DNA, the CDR3 is TGTGCCAGCAGGGATACAGGGGGTCGCTATGGCTACACCTTC. The encoded protein is CASRDTGGRYGYTF.

CDR3 amino acids: CASSILAGGPTDTQYF. The CDR3 bases are TGTGCCAGTAGTATTCTAGCGGGGGGGCCCACAGATACGCAGTATTTT. The chain combines TRBV19 with TRBJ2-3; 12 bases match TRBD2. CDR1 LNHDA and CDR2 SQIVND come from the germline V gene (reference sequence). The CDR3 sequence is 16 residues long. The ends lost 3 bases at V and 2 bases at J; junction bases unmatched: 3.

The V and J genes are TRBV5-4 and TRBJ2-7; 9 bases match TRBD1. Germline loops: CDR1 SGHNT, CDR2 YYREEE (reference sequence). The junction had 8 bases not matched to a gene; V was cut back by 5 bases and J by 5 bases. The CDR3 contains 14 residues. In nucleotides, the CDR3 is TGTGCCAGCAGACAAGACAGGGGGAGCGACGAGCAGTACTTC. Protein product: CASRQDRGSDEQYF. Supplemented by reference TRBV5-4 and TRBJ2-7, the full variable domain reads ETGVTQSPTHLIKTRGQQVTLRCSSQSGHNTVSWYQQALGQGPQFIFQYYREEENGRGNFPPRFSGLQFPNYSSELNVNALELDDSALYLCASRQDRGSDEQYFGPGTRLTVT.

This sequence joins TRBV10-3 and TRBJ1-5, with TRBD1 identical over 8 bases. The CDR3 totals 14 residues. Germline CDR1 and CDR2: ENHRY and SYGVKD. J was trimmed by 0 bases and V by 11 bases; bases with no gene match: 6. The CDR3 nucleotides are TGTGCCGTTTCACAGGGGGATAGCAATCAGCCCCAGCATTTT. Its translation is CAVSQGDSNQPQHF.